This is a list of T cell receptor beta chains from one sample in a study of shared clonotypes between healthy human individuals. The method was immunoSEQ multiplex PCR; TCRdb's version includes in-frame clones alone and lacks a portion of them. In the table there are under 2,500,000 clones, approximately 94% of which are singletons. The sample taken for sequencing was naive CD4+ T cells sorted from blood. The receptors originated from a man in his late teens or twenties in good health. CDR3s include the opening cysteine and the closing phenylalanine or tryptophan. A D gene is named only where the DNA matches it firmly. Clone size is given for some rows only: seen once, a few or many times, or a class if the clone is expanded.

d_call | j_call | clone_size | v_call | cdr3_aa
- | TRBJ2-5 | - | TRBV10-1 | CASSESRGQETQYF
- | TRBJ1-2 | - | TRBV30 | CAWSVNALYGYTF
- | TRBJ1-1 | - | TRBV14 | CASSQWDPEGTEAFF
- | TRBJ2-3 | - | TRBV5-1 | CASSLVLGSTDTQYF
TRBD2 | TRBJ2-7 | - | TRBV4-3 | CASSQGGTSGRAQQYF
- | TRBJ2-3 | once | TRBV6-5 | CASSRGPDTDTQYF
- | TRBJ2-6 | - | TRBV4-2 | CASSQGGVRDIGSGANVLTF
TRBD2 | TRBJ2-3 | - | TRBV9 | CASSVAGGGAKDTQYF
- | TRBJ2-7 | - | TRBV10-1 | CATPDLYSYEQYF
- | TRBJ2-2 | - | TRBV1 | CTSRHRGRGNTGELFF
- | TRBJ2-7 | - | TRBV10-1 | CASSESGASYEQYF
TRBD2 | TRBJ2-3 | - | TRBV4-1 | CASSQGDTSGRTDTQYF
- | TRBJ1-6 | - | TRBV2 | CASSFRDNSPLHF
- | TRBJ1-1 | - | TRBV5-6 | CASSLGWSGVTEAFF
TRBD2 | TRBJ2-5 | - | TRBV7-2 | CASSLGVAGERETQYF
TRBD1 | TRBJ1-2 | - | TRBV11-1 | CASSPGTGYGYTF
- | TRBJ2-4 | - | TRBV6-5 | CASSRGESGDHF
TRBD1 | TRBJ1-2 | - | TRBV19 | CASSIPGQGFSGYTF
- | TRBJ2-4 | - | TRBV6-5 | CASSPRLAPGDIQYF
- | TRBJ2-1 | once | TRBV7-6 | CASSLGRDNNEQFF
- | TRBJ1-2 | once | TRBV18 | CASSPLITTADYGYTF
- | TRBJ1-6 | - | TRBV6-1 | CASSRTYPYNSPLHF
TRBD2 | TRBJ2-7 | - | TRBV18 | CASSPRTSGDSEQYF
- | TRBJ1-2 | - | TRBV11-2 | CASSLDRAPNYGYTF
- | TRBJ1-2 | - | TRBV2 | CASSVNAYGYTF
TRBD1 | TRBJ2-5 | - | TRBV9 | CASSVTGAETQYF
- | TRBJ1-2 | - | TRBV28 | CASSLSGGKKRVGDGYTF
TRBD1 | TRBJ1-3 | - | TRBV9 | CASSERDQGATGNTIYF
- | TRBJ1-4 | - | TRBV2 | CATKQITNEKLFF
TRBD2 | TRBJ2-1 | - | TRBV5-4 | CASSLGVSGRGNEQFF
- | TRBJ1-2 | - | TRBV5-1 | CASSSLSGGYGYTF
TRBD1 | TRBJ2-7 | - | TRBV27 | CASSPRDRVTYEQYF
- | TRBJ1-6 | - | TRBV11-2 | CASSLDLLPLHF
TRBD1 | TRBJ2-1 | - | TRBV18 | CASSVFNRGALVDEQFF
TRBD1 | TRBJ1-1 | - | TRBV7-2 | CASSLAGQGTEAFF
TRBD1 | TRBJ2-3 | - | TRBV19 | CASSSPDRRSTDTQYF
- | TRBJ1-1 | - | TRBV28 | CASSASFTKAFF
TRBD1 | TRBJ1-5 | - | TRBV30 | CAWSPRDREFQPQHF
TRBD2 | TRBJ2-3 | - | TRBV28 | CASSFRLAGGDTQYF
- | TRBJ1-2 | - | TRBV6-6 | CASSYSREGGYTF
- | TRBJ2-2 | - | TRBV30 | CAYSISRTSRELFF
- | TRBJ2-3 | - | TRBV11-2 | CASSLRLAPDTQYF
- | TRBJ2-1 | - | TRBV6-6 | CASSYSARGAYNEQFF
- | TRBJ1-2 | - | TRBV28 | CASSLRQANYGYTF
- | TRBJ2-5 | - | TRBV7-2 | CASSLGGSQLETQYF